Presented here are 2 T cell receptor beta chains from one specimen sequenced in a study of T cell clones after liver transplantation. Method: immunoSEQ multiplex PCR; TCRdb's copy keeps in-frame clones and lacks some. The sample yields 50,000 to 60,000 clones, around two thirds seen once. The starting material was CD4+ T cells from blood, obtained at the approximately 16-month timepoint. Source of these receptors: a human patient who received a liver transplant. Some T cells may be the graft donor's.

The chain uses TRBV28 and TRBJ1-4; D remains ambiguous. The V gene lost 7 bases and the J gene lost 8 bases, with 20 bases spanning the gap. The CDR3 sequence is 15 residues long. Germline V gives CDR1 MDHEN, CDR2 SYDVKM. Here the CDR3 DNA reads TGTGCCAGCACCGGAGGCGCTCATGGCGGGGAAAAACTGTTTTTT. Its protein product is CASTGGAHGGEKLFF.

The chain is built from TRBV7-2 and TRBJ1-4, with D hard to call. Between the trimmed V and J ends, which lost 0 bases and 7 bases, there was a span of 15 bases. The CDR3 covers 16 residues. CDR1 SGHTA and CDR2 FQGNSA come from the germline V gene. The CDR3 DNA sequence: TGTGCCAGCAGCTTAGCCTCTGGGCCAGGAGGTGAAAAACTGTTTTTT. Protein: CASSLASGPGGEKLFF.